This T cell receptor beta chain was identified in a study of blood T cells in healthy people across ages. Overall study findings and caveats: There was a strong correlation between TCR beta diversity and naive T cell percentage. The study lacked donor CMV status, which possibly confounded expanded clonotype changes.

A second PCR, run for roughly 7 to 11 cycles, used a sample-barcoded 5' primer plus a J-beta primer mix. All samples gave at least 2.5 million CDR3-containing paired-end reads. TCRdb itself ran the 5' RACE reads through MiXCR, one entry per CDR3 protein. This table has approximately 600,000 distinct CDR3 sequences, around three fifths appearing once. Concerning this clonotype itself: Its antigen is undetermined.

This CDR3 spans 16 amino acids. Trimming cost V 1 base and J 4 bases, with 16 bases left between them. CDR1 is SGHAT and CDR2 is FQNNGV in the germline V gene. This TCR was recovered from a man aged 55 to 70 in good health. This chain uses TRBV11-2 with TRBJ1-1; tentatively, D is TRBD1 (6 bases). Input material: blood. The CDR3 DNA reads as TGTGCCAGCAGCTTAGGTCAGGGGACCAGGCGCACTGAAGCTTTCTTT. Translating it yields CASSLGQGTRRTEAFF.